This T cell receptor beta chain was retrieved from a study of blood T cell repertoires in COVID-19. The wider study: COVID-19 samples from acute and convalescent phases originated in the United States, Italy and Spain. T cells, B-cell-depleted T cells, or PBMCs supplied cDNA or gDNA.

Profiling relied on immunoSEQ multiplex PCR, and the TCRdb table lists in-frame clones only, not all of them. This table holds about 430,000 clones, 75% to 90% found once. This study enrolled people aged 18 to 89 from under 25 US geographic areas. Recovered status in Cohort 3 required two negative PCRs, clearance, or symptom resolution. Germline V lookup: CDR1 MNHEY, CDR2 SVGAGI. After removal of 7 bases from V and 6 bases from J, the junction contained 6 bases not matched to a gene. CDR3 size: 13 residues. Sample: PBMCs or T cells enriched from blood (not recorded which). This clonotype was obtained from a man aged 25 to 40 who had recovered from COVID-19. This chain links TRBV6-5 with TRBJ1-1; TRBD1 agrees at 9 bases. Here the CDR3 reads CASIGQGWPEAFF. The DNA of the CDR3 is TGTGCCAGCATTGGACAGGGGTGGCCTGAAGCTTTCTTT.